This T cell receptor (beta chain) appears in the sequencing data of a study of blood T cells in healthy people across ages. It was with a sample-barcoded 5' primer and a J-beta primer mix that a second PCR of roughly 6 to 11 cycles was run. TCRdb recomputed calls from the 5' RACE reads with MiXCR, one row per CDR3 protein. The sample holds fewer than 2 million distinct CDR3 sequences, 30% to 40% seen once. About this clonotype itself: Antigen specificity is unknown.

Between the trimmed V and J ends, which lost 3 bases and 10 bases, there was a span of 12 bases. CDR1 is MNHNS and CDR2 is SASEGT in the germline V gene. The CDR3 runs 12 residues. Findings and caveats of the study: Unsorted PBMCs prevented conclusive naive versus antigen-experienced comparison.

The J gene is TRBJ1-2, the V gene TRBV6-1; no clear D. This sequence was found in a human donor in good health. The sample was blood. The CDR3 loop reads CASSELDRAYTF. CDR3 DNA sequence: TGTGCCAGCAGTGAGTTGGACCGGGCCTACACCTTC.